What follows are 5 T cell receptor beta chains derived from one specimen sequenced in a study of T cell repertoires in cytomegalovirus infection (dated by TCRdb to the late 2010s). Interpreted using the paper, the treatment or condition label stands for: in vitro stimulation with specific CMV peptide epitopes to enrich CMV-specific T cells. These receptors' targets are unknown. The instrument given in TCRdb is Illumina HiSeq 1500. TCRdb trimmed public reads at Q25 via fastp, called clones via MiXCR and kept in-frame beta chains. Entries are consolidated by CDR3 protein sequence, retaining the most common genes and DNA. Recorded for this sample are around 85,000 distinct CDR3 sequences; about half of them occurred a single time. The ten most abundant clones make up approximately 93% of the sample. This specimen was CD8+ T cells from cultured PBMCs, taken from culture after CMV antigen stimulation. The receptors here all came from a human donor in good health (CMV status not recorded). Some clones in this sample may be carry-over from other donors' samples.

V and J are TRBV20-1 and TRBJ2-3; 8 nucleotides agree with TRBD1. The junction had 6 bases not matched to a gene; V was cut back by 3 bases and J by 1 base. Germline V gene lookup returns CDR1 DFQATT and CDR2 SNEGSKA (reference sequence). CDR3 length: 15 amino acids. CDR3 nucleotide sequence: TGCAGTGCTAGCGAGACAGGGGAAGGCACAGATACGCAGTATTTT. As protein: CSASETGEGTDTQYF.

This clonotype has a count of ten or more. Its ends do not fully match the called genes, so a read error is possible. The V call is TRBV6-2 or TRBV6-3, the J call TRBJ2-1; D possibly corresponds to TRBD1 (5 bases). This CDR3 region has 17 residues. Germline CDR1 reads MNHEY; CDR2 reads SVGEGT. CDR3 in amino acids: CASSYDPNGHRSSERFF. Here the CDR3 DNA reads TGTGCCAGCAGTTACGATCCCAACGGACACCGTTCGAGCGAGCGGTTCTTC.

As concerns this clonotype: A read error may explain this, as a much larger clone is one base away. The chain has TRBV7-2 and TRBJ2-5; D remains ambiguous. The V gene's germline CDR1 is SGHTA and CDR2 FQGNSA. The CDR3 totals 16 residues. Deletions cut 5 bases from V and 4 bases from J, with 20 bases between. CDR3 residues: CASSIRTVLPTETQYF. CDR3 nucleotide sequence: TGTGCCAGCAGCATTAGAACGGTACTACCAACAGAGACCCAGTACTTC.

The chain joins TRBV10-2 to TRBJ1-2; no firm D call. CDR1 and CDR2 (germline): WSHSY, SAAADI. The CDR3 is 13 amino acids. Between the trimmed V and J ends, which lost 2 bases and 4 bases, there was a span of 8 bases. The CDR3 nucleotides are TGCGCCAGCAGTGAGGATGGGTTCTATGGCTACACCTTC. This sequence encodes CASSEDGFYGYTF.

This clonotype was seen a few times. J is TRBJ2-5 and V is TRBV5-4, with D unresolved. V lost 4 bases and J lost 1, with 11 bases in between. Germline CDR1 and CDR2: SGHNT and YYREEE (reference sequence). The CDR3 sequence is 14 residues long. The CDR3 DNA sequence: TGTGCCAGCAGCCCCAGTTCTACCCAAGAGACCCAGTACTTC. This encodes CASSPSSTQETQYF. Together with reference TRBV5-4 and TRBJ2-5, the CDR3 gives the full variable domain: ETGVTQSPTHLIKTRGQQVTLRCSSQSGHNTVSWYQQALGQGPQFIFQYYREEENGRGNFPPRFSGLQFPNYSSELNVNALELDDSALYLCASSPSSTQETQYFGPGTRLLVL.